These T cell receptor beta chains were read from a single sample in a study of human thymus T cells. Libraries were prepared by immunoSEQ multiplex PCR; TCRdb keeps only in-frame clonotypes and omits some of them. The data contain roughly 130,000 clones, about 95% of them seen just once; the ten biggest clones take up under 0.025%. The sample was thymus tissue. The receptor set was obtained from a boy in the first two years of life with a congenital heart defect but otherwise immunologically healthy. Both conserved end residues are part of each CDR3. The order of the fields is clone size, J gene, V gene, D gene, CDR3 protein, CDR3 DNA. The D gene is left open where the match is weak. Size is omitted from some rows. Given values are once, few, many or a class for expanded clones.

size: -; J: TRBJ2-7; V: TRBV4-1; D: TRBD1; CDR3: CASSQEDRGFYEQYF; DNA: TGCGCCAGCAGCCAAGAGGACAGGGGTTTCTACGAGCAGTACTTC
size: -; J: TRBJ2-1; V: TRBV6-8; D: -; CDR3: CASSRDPGTAQFF; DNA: TGTGCCAGCAGCCGGGATCCGGGTACTGCGCAGTTCTTC
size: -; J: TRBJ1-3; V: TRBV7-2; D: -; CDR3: CASSLLSGAGNTIYF; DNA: TGTGCCAGCAGCCTGTTAAGCGGGGCCGGAAACACCATATATTTT
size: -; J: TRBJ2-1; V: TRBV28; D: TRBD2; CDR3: CASRTGTSGRSSYNEQFF; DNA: TGTGCCAGCAGGACCGGGACTAGCGGGAGGAGCTCCTACAATGAGCAGTTCTTC
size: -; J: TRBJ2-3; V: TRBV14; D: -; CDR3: CASSQDRVNRTDTQYF; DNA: TGTGCCAGCAGCCAAGATAGAGTGAACCGCACAGATACGCAGTATTTT
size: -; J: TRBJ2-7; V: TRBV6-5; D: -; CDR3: CASSYNGASYEQYF; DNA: TGTGCCAGCAGTTATAACGGGGCGTCCTACGAGCAGTACTTC
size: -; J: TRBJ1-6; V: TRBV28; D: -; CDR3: CASSSEGSGDSPLHF; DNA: TGTGCCAGCAGTTCCGAGGGCTCAGGGGATTCACCCCTCCACTTT
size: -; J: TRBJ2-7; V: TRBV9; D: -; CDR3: CASSVDQGGGPYEQYF; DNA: TGTGCCAGCAGCGTCGACCAAGGGGGAGGCCCCTACGAGCAGTACTTC
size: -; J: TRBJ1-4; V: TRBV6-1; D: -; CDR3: CASSEPTGGGEKLFF; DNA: TGTGCCAGCAGTGAACCTACGGGAGGGGGTGAAAAACTGTTTTTT
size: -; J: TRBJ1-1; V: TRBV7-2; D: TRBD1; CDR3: CASSLPQGALTEAFF; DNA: TGTGCCAGCAGCTTACCACAGGGGGCTCTAACTGAAGCTTTCTTT
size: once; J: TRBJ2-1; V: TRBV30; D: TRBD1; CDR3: CAWSVGDRTTYNEQFF; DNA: TGTGCCTGGAGTGTGGGGGACAGGACTACCTACAATGAGCAGTTCTTC
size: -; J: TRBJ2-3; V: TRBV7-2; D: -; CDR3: CASSLKGPGEKDTQYF; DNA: TGTGCCAGCAGCTTAAAGGGCCCAGGGGAGAAAGATACGCAGTATTTT
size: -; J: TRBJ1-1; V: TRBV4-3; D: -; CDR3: CASSQDGGGAMNTEAFF; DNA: TGCGCCAGCAGCCAAGATGGGGGCGGGGCCATGAACACTGAAGCTTTCTTT
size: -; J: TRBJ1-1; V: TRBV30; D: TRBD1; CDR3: CAWRKTGAQTEAFF; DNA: TGTGCCTGGAGAAAGACAGGGGCGCAAACTGAAGCTTTCTTT
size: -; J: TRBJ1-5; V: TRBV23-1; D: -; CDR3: CASSQIWGADQPQHF; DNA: TGCGCCAGCAGTCAAATTTGGGGGGCGGATCAGCCCCAGCATTTT
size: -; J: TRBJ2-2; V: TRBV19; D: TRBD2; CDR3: CASSLAGLAGGPGTGELFF; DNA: TGTGCCAGTAGTCTAGCCGGACTAGCGGGGGGGCCGGGCACCGGGGAGCTGTTTTTT
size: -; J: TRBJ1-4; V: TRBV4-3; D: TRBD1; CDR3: CASSASGQPNEKLFF; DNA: TGCGCCAGCAGCGCCTCGGGACAGCCAAATGAAAAACTGTTTTTT
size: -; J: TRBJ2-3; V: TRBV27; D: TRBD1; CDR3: CASRTQPGTVHLQYLTDTQYF; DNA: TGTGCCAGCAGAACCCAACCCGGGACAGTCCACCTTCAGTACCTCACAGATACGCAGTATTTT
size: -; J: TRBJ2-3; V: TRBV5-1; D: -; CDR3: CASRARTDTQYF; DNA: TGCGCCAGCAGAGCTAGAACAGATACGCAGTATTTT
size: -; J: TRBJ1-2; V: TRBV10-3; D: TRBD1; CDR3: CAISPGTVYGYTF; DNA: TGTGCCATCAGCCCCGGGACAGTCTATGGCTACACCTTC